The 5 T cell receptor beta chains listed next were all sequenced from one sample in a study of PD-L1 blockade in urothelial cancer. Sequenced by immunoSEQ multiplex PCR; TCRdb stores in-frame clones only, minus some. This sample has 70,000 or so clones, with 84% found just once. The material was PBMCs, obtained around atezolizumab (anti-PD-L1) treatment. The receptors come from a man between 65 and 79 years old with urothelial cancer.

This clone has a handful of counts. V gene TRBV28 combines with J gene TRBJ2-7, with TRBD1 matching over 10 bases. This CDR3 has 15 amino acids. Germline CDR1 MDHEN, CDR2 SYDVKM. V lost 5 bases and J lost 3; bases outside the gene matches: 7. Written as DNA, the CDR3 is TGTGCCAGCAGTCCTCCGGGACAGGGGATCTACGAGCAGTACTTC. It yields the protein CASSPPGQGIYEQYF. Supplemented by reference TRBV28 and TRBJ2-7, the full variable domain reads DVKVTQSSRYLVKRTGEKVFLECVQDMDHENMFWYRQDPGLGLRLIYFSYDVKMKEKGDIPEGYSVSREKKERFSLILESASTNQTSMYLCASSPPGQGIYEQYFGPGTRLTVT.

The V and J genes are TRBV11-2 and TRBJ1-2, with D maybe TRBD1 (6 bases). Germline V lookup: CDR1 SGHAT, CDR2 FQNNGV. Trimming pared 1 base from V and 5 bases from J, leaving 20 bases between. This CDR3 is 17 amino acids long. Written as DNA, the CDR3 is TGTGCCAGCAGCTTAGGGAGGGGGGGCGCGTTTCGGTATGGCTACACCTTC. Amino acid sequence: CASSLGRGGAFRYGYTF.

This chain joins TRBV5-1 and TRBJ2-5, with D tentatively TRBD2 (5 bases). Germline CDR1 is SGHRS and CDR2 is YFSETQ. The length of the CDR3 is 13 residues. The V end was cut by 4 bases, the J end by 5 bases, with 12 bases between. CDR3 amino acids: CASSTDSHETQYF. CDR3 DNA sequence: TGCGCCAGCAGCACGGACTCCCACGAGACCCAGTACTTC.

Details on this clone: One end of the junction is discordant with germline, which a read error may explain. This chain joins TRBV28 and TRBJ2-7; D not resolved. The V gene's germline CDR1 is MDHEN and CDR2 SYDVKM. The CDR3 sequence is 12 residues long. As DNA, the CDR3 is TGTGCCAACAGTTTCTTCTTTCGCGAGCAGTACTTC. The encoded protein is CANSFFFREQYF.

V and J are TRBV30 and TRBJ2-3; D perhaps matches TRBD2 (6 bases). Germline loops: CDR1 GTSNPN, CDR2 SVGIG (reference sequence). The CDR3 contains 14 residues. Trimming removed 3 bases from V and 2 bases from J, with 12 bases in between. CDR3: CAWRLEGITDTQYF. The CDR3 DNA is TGTGCCTGGAGGTTGGAGGGCATCACAGATACGCAGTATTTT.